This TCR beta chain was captured by sequencing in a study of OX40 agonist ivuxolimab in advanced cancers. The CDR3 is made up of 13 amino acids. Trimming took 4 bases from V and 5 from J, leaving 9 bases between them. Germline CDR1 SGHTA, CDR2 FQGNSA. For this clone: As yet, its antigen is unknown.

General study findings and limits: Antigen specificity remained undetermined for the expanded peripheral T cells. Compared with others, partial responders at 0.1-3.0 mg/kg displayed clonal expansion among the lowest. Low levels of normalized T-cell clonal expansion also appeared in some nonresponders.

TCRdb's copy holds only in-frame clones and misses some; the assay was immunoSEQ multiplex PCR. The table includes 90,000 to 100,000 clones, about 88% detected once. Source: CD4+ or CD8+ T cells sorted from blood, taken in a trial of the OX40 agonist ivuxolimab. This rearrangement joins TRBV7-2 to TRBJ1-5; the D gene is possibly TRBD1 (6 bases). This clonotype was sampled from an adult with an advanced solid tumor such as melanoma, head and neck, liver or kidney cancer. CDR3 in amino acids: CASSSQGYQPQHF. CDR3 bases: TGTGCCAGCAGCTCACAGGGATATCAGCCCCAGCATTTT.